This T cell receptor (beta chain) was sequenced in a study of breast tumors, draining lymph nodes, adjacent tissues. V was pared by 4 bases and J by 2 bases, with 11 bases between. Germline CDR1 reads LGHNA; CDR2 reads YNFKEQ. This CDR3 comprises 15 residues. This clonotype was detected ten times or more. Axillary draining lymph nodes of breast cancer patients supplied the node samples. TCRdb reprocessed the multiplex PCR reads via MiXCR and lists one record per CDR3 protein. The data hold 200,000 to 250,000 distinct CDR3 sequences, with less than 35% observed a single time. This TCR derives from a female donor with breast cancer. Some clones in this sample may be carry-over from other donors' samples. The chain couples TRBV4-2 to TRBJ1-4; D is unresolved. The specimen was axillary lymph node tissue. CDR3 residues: CASSPRGATNEKLFF. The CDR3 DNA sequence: TGTGCCAGCAGCCCGCGGGGAGCGACTAATGAAAAACTGTTTTTT.